This T cell receptor (beta chain) emerged from a study of T cells in Graves' hyperthyroidism and ophthalmopathy. Study conclusions and caveats: Ophthalmopathy was told apart from stable hyperthyroidism by a 13 V-J model. Ophthalmopathy was model-predicted a median around seven months pre-onset.

The diagnostic basis comprised clinical symptoms, serum thyroxine and TRAb, thyroid ultrasound and orbital computed tomography. Comments on this clonotype: Its antigen is not identified. A clone one base away is much larger, so this may be a read error.

The CDR3 sequence is 14 residues long. Trimming took 3 bases from V and 3 from J, leaving 13 bases between them. The germline V gene encodes CDR1 SGHDT and CDR2 YYEEEE. Amplification of TCR beta CDR3 regions was performed using RNA transcripts as template. Researchers ran a first-round RT-PCR on the TCR CDR3 using the HTBI primer set. In TCRdb, the multiplex PCR reads were re-called with MiXCR into one record per CDR3 protein. The table records approximately 600,000 distinct CDR3 sequences, roughly 17% of them present only once. The chain recombines TRBV5-6 with TRBJ2-7; D possibly corresponds to TRBD2 (6 bases). This TCR was sampled from a young woman with Graves' hyperthyroidism. Sequenced input: blood. The CDR3 spells CASSSGASDYEQYF. The CDR3 DNA reads TGTGCCAGCAGCTCCGGGGCTAGCGACTACGAGCAGTACTTC.